This T cell receptor beta chain was sequenced during a study of T cells after yellow fever vaccination. TCRdb redid the calling of the 5' RACE reads with MiXCR, one entry per CDR3 protein. The sample lists a few hundred thousand distinct CDR3 sequences; around 13% were seen once. The germline gives CDR1 SGHRS, CDR2 YFSETQ. The CDR3 sequence is 18 residues long. Germline trimming cut 1 base from V and 0 bases from J; bases unmatched to any gene: 9. This clonotype was observed a handful of times. This receptor was obtained from a man aged 18 to 29 who received the YFV17D yellow fever vaccine. This rearrangement joins TRBV5-1 to TRBJ2-1, with TRBD2 matching 8 bases. The specimen was CD4+ T cells sorted from PBMCs, collected 15 days after the yellow fever booster vaccination. CDR3 nucleotide sequence: TGCGCCAGCAGCTTGTCTCGGGGGGGCCTGAGCTCCTACAATGAGCAGTTCTTC. Protein product: CASSLSRGGLSSYNEQFF. The full variable domain, its missing parts supplied by reference TRBV5-1 and TRBJ2-1, is KAGVTQTPRYLIKTRGQQVTLSCSPISGHRSVSWYQQTPGQGLQFLFEYFSETQRNKGNFPGRFSGRQFSNSRSEMNVSTLELGDSALYLCASSLSRGGLSSYNEQFFGPGTRLTVL.